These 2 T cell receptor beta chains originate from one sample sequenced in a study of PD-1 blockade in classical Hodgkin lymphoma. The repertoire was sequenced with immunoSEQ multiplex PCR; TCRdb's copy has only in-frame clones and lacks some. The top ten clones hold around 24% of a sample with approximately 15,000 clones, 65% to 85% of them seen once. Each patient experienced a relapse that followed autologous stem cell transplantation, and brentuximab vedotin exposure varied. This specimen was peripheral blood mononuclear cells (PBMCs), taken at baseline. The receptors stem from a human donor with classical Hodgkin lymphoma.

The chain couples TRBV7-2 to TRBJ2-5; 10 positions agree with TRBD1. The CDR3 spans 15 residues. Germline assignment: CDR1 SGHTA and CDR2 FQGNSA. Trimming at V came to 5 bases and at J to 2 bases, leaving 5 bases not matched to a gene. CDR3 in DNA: TGTGCCAGCAGCCGGACAGGGGGTTTTCAAGAGACCCAGTACTTC. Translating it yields CASSRTGGFQETQYF.

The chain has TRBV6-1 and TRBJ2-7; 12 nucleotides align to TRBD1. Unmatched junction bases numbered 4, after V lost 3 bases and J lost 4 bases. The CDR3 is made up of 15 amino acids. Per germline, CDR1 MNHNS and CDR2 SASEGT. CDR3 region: CASSDGTGGKYEQYF. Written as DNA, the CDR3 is TGTGCCAGCAGTGATGGGACAGGGGGCAAGTACGAGCAGTACTTC.